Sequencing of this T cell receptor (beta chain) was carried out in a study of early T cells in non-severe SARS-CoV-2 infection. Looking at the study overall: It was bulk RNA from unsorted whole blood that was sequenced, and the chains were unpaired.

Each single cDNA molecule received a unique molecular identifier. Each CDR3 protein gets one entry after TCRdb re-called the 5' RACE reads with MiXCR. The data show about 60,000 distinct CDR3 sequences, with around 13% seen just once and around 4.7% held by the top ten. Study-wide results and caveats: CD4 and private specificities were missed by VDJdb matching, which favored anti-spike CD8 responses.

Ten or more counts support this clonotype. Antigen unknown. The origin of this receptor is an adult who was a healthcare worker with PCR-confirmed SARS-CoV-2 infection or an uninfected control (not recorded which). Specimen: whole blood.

CDR3 sequence: CAISESMTSGMDEQFF. Here the CDR3 DNA reads TGTGCCATCAGTGAGTCGATGACTAGCGGGATGGATGAGCAGTTCTTC. The chain recombines TRBV10-3 with TRBJ2-1, with TRBD2 matching over 11 bases. This CDR3 has 16 amino acids. V gave up 0 bases and J gave up 8 bases; unmatched junction bases: 6. CDR1 ENHRY and CDR2 SYGVKD come from the germline V gene.